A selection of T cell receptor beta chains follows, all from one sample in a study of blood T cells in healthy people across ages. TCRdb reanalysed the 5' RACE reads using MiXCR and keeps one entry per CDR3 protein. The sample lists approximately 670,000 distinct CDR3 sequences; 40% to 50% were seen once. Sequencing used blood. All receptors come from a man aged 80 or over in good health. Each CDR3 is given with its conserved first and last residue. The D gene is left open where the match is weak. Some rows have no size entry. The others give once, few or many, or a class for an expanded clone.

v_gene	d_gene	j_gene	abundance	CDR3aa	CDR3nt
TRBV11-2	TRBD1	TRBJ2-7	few	CASSEGQGIYYEQYF	TGTGCCAGCAGCGAGGGACAGGGAATATACTACGAGCAGTACTTC
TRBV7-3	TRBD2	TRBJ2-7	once	CASSTSGAHYNEQYF	TGTGCCAGCAGCACAAGCGGGGCCCACTACAATGAGCAGTACTTC
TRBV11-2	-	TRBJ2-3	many	CASSLVGGSTDTQYF	TGTGCCAGCAGTTTAGTGGGTGGCAGCACAGATACGCAGTATTTT
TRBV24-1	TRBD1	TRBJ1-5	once	CATQGAFSNQPQHF	TGTGCCACACAGGGGGCCTTTAGCAATCAGCCCCAGCATTTT
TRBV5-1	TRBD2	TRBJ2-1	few	CASVELAGGPSNEQFF	TGCGCCAGCGTCGAACTAGCGGGAGGGCCCTCCAATGAGCAGTTCTTC
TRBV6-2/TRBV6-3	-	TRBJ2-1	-	CASSFTHETQFF	TGTGCCAGCAGTTTTACCCATGAGACCCAGTTCTTC
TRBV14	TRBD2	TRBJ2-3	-	CASSELTSGNTQYF	TGTGCCAGCAGCGAACTGACTAGCGGAAATACGCAGTATTTT
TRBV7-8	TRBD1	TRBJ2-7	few	CASSPGQGVEQYF	TGTGCCAGCAGCCCGGGACAGGGGGTCGAGCAGTACTTC
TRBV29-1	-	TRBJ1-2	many	CSVEDGRGHGYTF	TGCAGCGTTGAAGATGGCAGGGGACATGGCTACACCTTC
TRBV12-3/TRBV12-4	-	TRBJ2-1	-	CASRRPAFYNEQFF	TGTGCCAGCAGGCGACCAGCCTTCTACAATGAGCAGTTCTTC
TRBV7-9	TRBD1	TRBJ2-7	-	CASSLSSLHRGLYEQYF	TGTGCCAGCAGCTTAAGTTCTTTGCACAGGGGGCTCTACGAGCAGTACTTC
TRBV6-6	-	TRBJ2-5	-	CASSYSSQQETQYF	TGTGCCAGCAGTTACTCGAGCCAGCAAGAGACCCAGTACTTC
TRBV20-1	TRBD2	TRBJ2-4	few	CSATGTSGVYGQYF	TGCAGTGCTACGGGGACTAGCGGGGTATACGGGCAGTACTTC
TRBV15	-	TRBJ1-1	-	CATSRAQKGTQAFF	TGTGCCACCAGCAGAGCACAAAAGGGTACTCAAGCTTTCTTT
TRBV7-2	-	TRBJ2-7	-	CASSLANRDEQYF	TGTGCCAGCAGCTTAGCAAACCGCGACGAGCAGTACTTC
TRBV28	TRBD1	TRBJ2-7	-	CASTPDRGREQYF	TGTGCCAGCACACCTGACAGGGGAAGGGAGCAGTACTTC
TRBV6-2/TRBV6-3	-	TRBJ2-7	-	CASRPLGAYEQYF	TGTGCCAGCCGCCCTCTGGGTGCCTACGAGCAGTACTTC
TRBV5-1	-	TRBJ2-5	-	CASSDPQGTQETQYF	TGCGCCAGCAGCGACCCACAGGGAACCCAAGAGACCCAGTACTTC
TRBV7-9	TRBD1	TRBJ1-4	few	CASSSGQGTKLFF	TGTGCCAGCAGCTCAGGACAGGGTACTAAACTGTTTTTT
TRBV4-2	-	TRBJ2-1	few	CASSQDGRKQETQFF	TGTGCCAGCAGCCAAGATGGGCGGAAACAAGAGACCCAGTTCTTC
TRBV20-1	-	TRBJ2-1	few	CSAGLTDEQFF	TGCAGTGCTGGCCTCACTGATGAGCAGTTCTTC
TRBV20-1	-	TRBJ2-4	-	CSEGSTAKSIQYF	TGCAGTGAAGGGAGTACAGCCAAAAGCATTCAGTACTTC
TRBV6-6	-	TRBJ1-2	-	CASSYSKGQGGYTF	TGTGCCAGCAGTTACTCGAAGGGGCAGGGTGGCTACACCTTC
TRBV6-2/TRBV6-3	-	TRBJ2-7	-	CASSYATDARQYF	TGTGCCAGCAGTTACGCGACCGACGCGCGGCAGTACTTC
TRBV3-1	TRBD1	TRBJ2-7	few	CASSRGQGAQQYF	TGTGCCAGCAGCAGGGGACAGGGGGCACAGCAGTACTTC
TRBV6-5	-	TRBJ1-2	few	CASSCRDPVRGYTF	TGTGCCAGCAGTTGCCGAGATCCAGTCCGAGGCTACACCTTC
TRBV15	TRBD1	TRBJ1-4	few	CATSLNRGPSNEKLFF	TGTGCCACCAGTTTGAATAGGGGGCCCAGTAATGAAAAACTGTTTTTT
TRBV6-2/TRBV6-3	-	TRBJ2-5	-	CASRSQGLGTETQYF	TGTGCCAGCAGGAGCCAAGGACTGGGGACAGAGACCCAGTACTTC
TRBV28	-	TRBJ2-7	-	CASSLGGVRTYEQYF	TGTGCCAGCAGTTTGGGGGGCGTCCGAACCTACGAGCAGTACTTC
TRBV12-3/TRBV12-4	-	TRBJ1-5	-	CATAGVNQPQHF	TGTGCTACGGCAGGGGTGAATCAGCCCCAGCATTTT
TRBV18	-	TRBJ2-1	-	CASSEGDEQFF	TGTGCCAGCTCCGAGGGGGATGAGCAGTTCTTC
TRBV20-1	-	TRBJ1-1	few	CSARDPNSRTEAFF	TGCAGTGCTAGAGACCCGAATAGCCGGACTGAAGCTTTCTTT
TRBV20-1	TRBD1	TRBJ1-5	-	CSARDPTGGQPQHF	TGCAGTGCTAGAGACCCCACAGGGGGACAGCCCCAGCATTTT
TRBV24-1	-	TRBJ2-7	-	CATSESGLASSYNEQYF	TGTGCCACCAGTGAATCTGGGCTAGCGAGCTCCTACAATGAGCAGTACTTC
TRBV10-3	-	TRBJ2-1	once	CAISGHLYEQFF	TGTGCCATCTCCGGACACCTCTACGAGCAGTTCTTC
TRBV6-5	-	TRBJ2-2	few	CASRLGGRNTGELFF	TGTGCCAGCCGTCTTGGAGGGAGGAACACCGGGGAGCTGTTTTTT
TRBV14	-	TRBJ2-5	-	CASSQGIRETQYF	TGTGCCAGCAGCCAAGGGATTCGCGAGACCCAGTACTTC
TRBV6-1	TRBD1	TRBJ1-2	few	CASSPKDRGLPGGYTF	TGTGCCAGCAGTCCCAAGGACAGGGGGCTACCCGGCGGCTACACCTTC
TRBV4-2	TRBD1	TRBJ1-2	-	CASSQDIDRGHYGYTF	TGTGCCAGCAGCCAAGATATCGACAGGGGGCATTATGGCTACACCTTC
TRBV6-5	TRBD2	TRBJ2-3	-	CASSYGSSGGGTDTQYF	TGTGCCAGCAGTTACGGGTCTAGCGGGGGGGGGACAGATACGCAGTATTTT
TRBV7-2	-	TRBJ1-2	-	CASSLAERQRNYGYTF	TGTGCCAGCAGCTTAGCAGAAAGACAGCGGAACTATGGCTACACCTTC
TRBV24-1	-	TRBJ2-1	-	CATSDLNLGGQFF	TGTGCCACCAGTGATTTGAACCTAGGGGGGCAGTTCTTC
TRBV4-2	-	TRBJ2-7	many	CASSLGPASSYEQYF	TGTGCCAGCAGCCTGGGTCCAGCGAGCTCCTACGAGCAGTACTTC
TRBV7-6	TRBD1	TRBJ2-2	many	CASSLVGGQGGTGELFF	TGTGCCAGCAGCTTAGTGGGGGGACAGGGCGGCACCGGGGAGCTGTTTTTT
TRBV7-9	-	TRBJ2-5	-	CASSLASGQKETQYF	TGTGCCAGCAGCTTAGCGTCCGGGCAGAAAGAGACCCAGTACTTC
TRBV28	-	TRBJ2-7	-	CASSFSSGGHYEQYF	TGTGCCAGCAGTTTTTCTTCAGGGGGGCACTACGAGCAGTACTTC
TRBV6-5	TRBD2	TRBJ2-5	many	CASSYSRTSGRVVETQYF	TGTGCCAGCAGTTACTCGCGGACTAGCGGGAGGGTCGTTGAGACCCAGTACTTC
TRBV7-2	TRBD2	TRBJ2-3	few	CASSSLFAGVGDTQYF	TGTGCCAGCAGCTCCCTGTTCGCGGGAGTGGGAGATACGCAGTATTTT
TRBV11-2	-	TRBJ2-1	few	CASSLDGRSSYNEQFF	TGTGCCAGCAGCTTAGATGGGAGGAGCTCCTACAATGAGCAGTTCTTC
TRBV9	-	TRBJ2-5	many	CASSLSLEETQYF	TGTGCCAGCAGCTTAAGCCTAGAAGAGACCCAGTACTTC
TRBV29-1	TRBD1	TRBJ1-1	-	CSVKRRDREGTEAFF	TGCAGCGTTAAAAGGCGGGACAGGGAGGGAACTGAAGCTTTCTTT
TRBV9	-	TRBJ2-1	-	CASSVVGGGGHNEQFF	TGTGCCAGCAGCGTAGTAGGGGGAGGGGGCCACAATGAGCAGTTCTTC
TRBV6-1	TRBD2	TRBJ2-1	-	CASSEYAGGFEQFF	TGTGCCAGCAGCGAATACGCGGGGGGATTTGAGCAGTTCTTC
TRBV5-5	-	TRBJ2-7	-	CASSLGFAVSYEQYF	TGTGCCAGCAGCTTGGGGTTTGCGGTCTCCTACGAGCAGTACTTC
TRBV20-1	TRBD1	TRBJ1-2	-	CSASSPGTGRNYGYTF	TGCAGTGCTAGTTCCCCCGGGACAGGGAGGAACTATGGCTACACCTTC